A single sample is the source of the 19 T cell receptor beta chains below, sequenced in a study of T-cell reconstitution after alpha-beta-depleted transplantation in children. Molecular barcoding with unique molecular identifiers was used for the TCRbeta library. TCRdb itself ran the PCR reads through MiXCR, one entry per CDR3 protein. Among 200,000 to 250,000 distinct CDR3 sequences listed, roughly 11% were seen once. The sequencing here drew on PBMCs, taken before TCRalphabeta/CD19-depleted stem cell transplant. The receptors derive from a child younger than two with acute myeloid leukemia, due to receive a stem cell transplant.

This clonotype was detected ten times or more. The V gene is TRBV7-2, the J gene TRBJ2-2, with D perhaps TRBD2 (6 bases). This CDR3 is 14 amino acids long. Trimming took 5 bases from V and 1 from J, leaving 8 bases between them. Germline V gene sequence: CDR1 SGHTA, CDR2 FQGNSA. In nucleotides, the CDR3 is TGTGCCAGCAGCCCAGCGGGGAACACCGGGGAGCTGTTTTTT. Protein: CASSPAGNTGELFF. Variable domain in full (rest from reference TRBV7-2 and TRBJ2-2): GAGVSQSPSNKVTEKGKDVELRCDPISGHTALYWYRQSLGQGLEFLIYFQGNSAPDKSGLPSDRFSAERTGGSVSTLTIQRTQQEDSAVYLCASSPAGNTGELFFGEGSRLTVL.

This clonotype was seen repeatedly, ten times or more. The genes are TRBV9 and TRBJ1-4; D is ambiguous. CDR3 length equals 16 residues. Germline V gene sequence: CDR1 SGDLS, CDR2 YYNGEE. Trimming left V 3 bases short and J 0 bases short, with 12 bases between. This CDR3 is CASSGRTDATNEKLFF. The CDR3 DNA reads as TGTGCCAGCAGCGGTCGGACGGATGCAACTAATGAAAAACTGTTTTTT.

This clonotype was observed many times. The gene calls are TRBV20-1 and TRBJ1-2; a possible D gene is TRBD1 (6 bases). The CDR3 spans 12 residues. The germline gives CDR1 DFQATT, CDR2 SNEGSKA (reference sequence). DNA of the CDR3: TGCACCCCTGGAGGGGGGATCAACGGCTACACCTTC. Its protein product is CTPGGGINGYTF.

This clonotype has ten or more counts. V and J are TRBV15 and TRBJ2-7; a possible D gene is TRBD1 (6 bases). The CDR3 is 15 residues long. Trimming took 0 bases from V and 3 from J, leaving 12 bases between them. Looked up from germline, CDR1 is LNHNV and CDR2 is YYDKDF (reference sequence). The CDR3 DNA reads TGTGCCACCAGCAGAGATACAGGGAGCTTCTACGAGCAGTACTTC. Encoded protein: CATSRDTGSFYEQYF.

This clonotype was counted ten times or more. V gene TRBV20-1 combines with J gene TRBJ2-5, with 7 nucleotides matching TRBD2. Germline V gene lookup returns CDR1 DFQATT and CDR2 SNEGSKA (reference sequence). With 3 bases clipped from V and 5 bases from J, the junction kept 12 bases outside the gene matches. The CDR3 length is 15 residues. CDR3 sequence (DNA): TGCAGTGCTAGCGGCGGGGGACGAGCGGCGGAGACCCAGTACTTC. This codes for CSASGGGRAAETQYF.

This clonotype was counted many times. V gene TRBV28 combines with J gene TRBJ2-1; D may be TRBD2 (7 bases). The CDR3 sequence is 17 residues long. The ends were cut back, 9 bases at V and 0 bases at J, with 21 bases in the middle. Germline V gene sequence: CDR1 MDHEN, CDR2 SYDVKM. CDR3 loop: CASWGGLGGSSYNEQFF. CDR3 sequence (DNA): TGTGCCAGTTGGGGTGGACTAGGGGGTAGCTCCTACAATGAGCAGTTCTTC.

This clonotype was observed at least ten times. The V and J genes are TRBV5-6 and TRBJ1-1; TRBD1 agrees at 8 bases. The germline CDR1 and CDR2 sequences are SGHDT and YYEEEE. This CDR3 spans 15 amino acids. V shed 4 bases and J 4 bases; nucleotides not matched to a gene: 9. The CDR3 DNA reads as TGTGCCAGCAGCAAACCACAGGGGGTAGGCACTGAAGCTTTCTTT. It encodes CASSKPQGVGTEAFF.

This clonotype appeared many times. The V gene is TRBV7-9, the J gene TRBJ2-1; TRBD1 matches 8 bases. CDR3 size: 12 residues. V dropped 5 bases and J dropped 13; count of bases not matched to a gene: 7. Germline CDR1 is SEHNR and CDR2 is FQNEAQ (reference sequence). CDR3 in amino acids: CASSVGTGLQFF. The CDR3 coding sequence is TGTGCCAGCAGCGTCGGGACAGGTCTACAGTTCTTC.

Only one count was recorded for this clonotype. Given a much more abundant clone one base away, this may be a read error. The chain recombines TRBV15 with TRBJ1-2; no clear D gene. This CDR3 region has 11 residues. Germline V gene data show CDR1 as LNHNV and CDR2 as YYDKDF (reference sequence). CDR3 loop: CATTNGYGYPF. The CDR3 nucleotides are TGTGCCACCACGAACGGTTATGGCTACCCCTTC.

In this sample, this clonotype turned up many times. This chain joins TRBV29-1 and TRBJ2-2; no clear D. Germline CDR1 reads SQVTM; CDR2 reads ANQGSEA. The CDR3 runs 11 residues. The ends were cut back, 4 bases at V and 5 bases at J, with 5 bases in the middle. This CDR3 is CSVGETGELFF. The CDR3 region has the DNA TGCAGCGTTGGGGAAACCGGGGAGCTGTTTTTT.

This clonotype has a count of ten or more. At one boundary the junction diverges from the germline segment, which might be a read error. This chain connects TRBV4-3 to TRBJ1-1; 8 bases match TRBD1. The V gene's germline CDR1 is LGHNA and CDR2 YSLEER. The CDR3 extends over 15 amino acids. CDR3 sequence (DNA): TGTGCCAGCAGCCCCCGGACAGGGTTGAACACTGAAGCTTTCTTT. Translating gives CASSPRTGLNTEAFF.

This chain joins TRBV5-1 and TRBJ2-7, with D possibly matching TRBD1 (6 bases). CDR3 size: 14 residues. CDR1 SGHRS and CDR2 YFSETQ come from the germline V gene. V lost 4 bases and J 2 bases, leaving 13 bases between the germline ends. CDR3 in amino acids: CASSPNTGTYEQYF. The CDR3 DNA is TGCGCCAGCAGCCCCAATACAGGGACCTACGAGCAGTACTTC.

This clonotype was recorded at least ten times. The chain uses TRBV12-3 or TRBV12-4 and TRBJ2-2; the D is unclear. V shed 1 base and J shed 2 bases, with 8 bases lying between them. CDR3 length equals 15 residues. The DNA of the CDR3 is TGTGCCAGCAGTTTAGGTGGCGTAAACACCGGGGAGCTGTTTTTT. It codes for CASSLGGVNTGELFF.

A word on this clonotype: Sequence at one end of the junction differs from germline and may be a read error. This rearrangement joins TRBV5-1 to TRBJ1-1; 7 nucleotides line up with TRBD1. CDR1 and CDR2 from the germline V gene are SGHRS and YFSETQ. The CDR3 loop spans 15 amino acids. CDR3 nucleotides: TGCGCCGGCAGCCTGAAGGTCCAGGGGGACACTGAAGCTTTCTTT. Translated, it gives CAGSLKVQGDTEAFF.

The table lists this clonotype with many counts. V is TRBV20-1 and J is TRBJ2-1; TRBD2 aligns across 8 bases. This CDR3 comprises 15 residues. Germline trimming cut 3 bases from V and 2 bases from J; bases unmatched to any gene: 6. Germline V gives CDR1 DFQATT, CDR2 SNEGSKA (reference sequence). CDR3 loop: CSARSTSGAYNEQFF. The DNA of the CDR3 is TGCAGTGCTAGGTCTACTAGCGGCGCCTACAATGAGCAGTTCTTC.

This clonotype was seen many times. V and J are TRBV7-9 and TRBJ1-1, with no clear D. V was trimmed by 4 bases and J by 1 base, leaving 19 bases between them. The CDR3 consists of 17 residues. Germline CDR1 is SEHNR and CDR2 is FQNEAQ (reference sequence). The CDR3 region is CASSSLDSGLKNTEAFF. The DNA for the CDR3 is TGTGCCAGCAGCTCGCTAGACTCAGGCCTAAAGAACACTGAAGCTTTCTTT.

This clonotype appeared many times. V usage is TRBV29-1 and J usage is TRBJ1-2; 8 positions agree with TRBD1. V shed 4 bases, J shed 8 bases, and the junction held 15 bases outside the gene matches. This CDR3 region has 15 residues. Germline CDR1 is SQVTM and CDR2 is ANQGSEA. In DNA, the CDR3 is TGCAGCGTTGCCGCAGGGGGCTCACCCGCTATAGGCTACACCTTC. As protein: CSVAAGGSPAIGYTF. Based on the CDR3 plus reference TRBV29-1 and TRBJ1-2, the full variable domain is SAVISQKPSRDICQRGTSLTIQCQVDSQVTMMFWYRQQPGQSLTLIATANQGSEATYESGFVIDKFPISRPNLTFSTLTVSNMSPEDSSIYLCSVAAGGSPAIGYTFGSGTRLTVV.

This clonotype appeared many times. The V call is TRBV5-6, the J call TRBJ2-2; D gene unclear. CDR1 and CDR2 from the germline V gene are SGHDT and YYEEEE. The length of the CDR3 is 12 residues. V lost 1 base and J 4 bases, leaving 2 bases between the germline ends. DNA for the CDR3: TGTGCCAGCAGCTTGATCACCGGGGAGCTGTTTTTT. This sequence encodes CASSLITGELFF. The full variable domain, its missing parts supplied by reference TRBV5-6 and TRBJ2-2, is DAGVTQSPTHLIKTRGQQVTLRCSPKSGHDTVSWYQQALGQGPQFIFQYYEEEERQRGNFPDRFSGHQFPNYSSELNVNALLLGDSALYLCASSLITGELFFGEGSRLTVL.

This chain connects TRBV30 to TRBJ2-5; D is undetermined. The V gene's germline CDR1 is GTSNPN and CDR2 SVGIG (reference sequence). This CDR3 has 13 amino acids. The V gene lost 5 bases and the J gene lost 4 bases, with 14 bases spanning the gap. CDR3 DNA: TGTGCCTGGTCTGGTAATCGACTAGAGACCCAGTACTTC. Amino acid sequence: CAWSGNRLETQYF. The full variable domain, completed using reference TRBV30 and TRBJ2-5, is SQTIHQWPATLVQPVGSPLSLECTVEGTSNPNLYWYRQAAGRGLQLLFYSVGIGQISSEVPQNLSASRPQDRQFILSSKKLLLSDSGFYLCAWSGNRLETQYFGPGTRLLVL.